The rows below give T cell receptor beta chains drawn from one sample of a study of cytomegalovirus exposure and HLA in healthy donors. The method was immunoSEQ multiplex PCR; TCRdb's version includes in-frame clones alone and lacks a portion of them. This sample has about 280,000 clones, with roughly 89% found just once. The material sequenced was PBMCs. The receptors originated from a woman aged 18-30 years in good health and CMV-seronegative. CDR3s include the opening cysteine and the closing phenylalanine or tryptophan. The order of the fields is V gene, D gene, J gene, CDR3 length, clone size, CDR3 protein, CDR3 DNA. The D gene is left open where the match is weak. Clone size is stated in some rows and not others, as once, few, many or a class when expanded.

V gene: TRBV30; D gene: TRBD2; J gene: TRBJ2-5; CDR3 length: 13; clone size: -; CDR3 protein: CASGGTGEETQYF; CDR3 DNA: TGTGCCTCGGGAGGGACTGGAGAAGAGACCCAGTACTTC
V gene: TRBV27; D gene: -; J gene: TRBJ2-5; CDR3 length: 13; clone size: -; CDR3 protein: CASSPSYQETQYF; CDR3 DNA: TGTGCCAGCAGTCCGTCGTACCAAGAGACCCAGTACTTC
V gene: TRBV5-5; D gene: -; J gene: TRBJ1-1; CDR3 length: 12; clone size: -; CDR3 protein: CASSLNRIEAFF; CDR3 DNA: TGTGCCAGCAGCTTGAACAGGATTGAAGCTTTCTTT
V gene: TRBV10-3; D gene: TRBD2; J gene: TRBJ2-1; CDR3 length: 18; clone size: once; CDR3 protein: CAISEGLAGGQGGNEQFF; CDR3 DNA: TGTGCCATCAGTGAGGGGCTAGCGGGGGGGCAAGGGGGCAATGAGCAGTTCTTC
V gene: TRBV29-1; D gene: -; J gene: TRBJ2-7; CDR3 length: 15; clone size: -; CDR3 protein: CSVATMRGYTYEQYF; CDR3 DNA: TGCAGCGTTGCAACCATGAGGGGGTATACCTACGAGCAGTACTTC
V gene: TRBV19; D gene: -; J gene: TRBJ1-5; CDR3 length: 17; clone size: -; CDR3 protein: CASSKTHPGYSNQPQHF; CDR3 DNA: TGTGCCAGTAGTAAAACCCACCCAGGGTATAGCAATCAGCCCCAGCATTTT
V gene: TRBV12-5; D gene: TRBD2; J gene: TRBJ2-7; CDR3 length: 18; clone size: -; CDR3 protein: CASGLWLTSGFSSYEQYF; CDR3 DNA: TGTGCTAGTGGTTTGTGGCTGACTAGCGGGTTCAGCTCCTACGAGCAGTACTTC
V gene: TRBV5-4; D gene: TRBD2; J gene: TRBJ2-1; CDR3 length: 15; clone size: once; CDR3 protein: CASSLDSGGFHEQFF; CDR3 DNA: TGTGCCAGCAGCTTGGATAGCGGGGGGTTCCATGAGCAGTTCTTC
V gene: TRBV9; D gene: -; J gene: TRBJ1-1; CDR3 length: 16; clone size: -; CDR3 protein: CASSVDGDSMNTEAFF; CDR3 DNA: TGTGCCAGCAGCGTAGACGGCGACTCTATGAACACTGAAGCTTTCTTT
V gene: TRBV13; D gene: -; J gene: TRBJ1-3; CDR3 length: 16; clone size: -; CDR3 protein: CASSLGDRYSGNTIYF; CDR3 DNA: TGTGCCAGCAGCTTGGGAGACAGGTACTCTGGAAACACCATATATTTT
V gene: TRBV11-2; D gene: -; J gene: TRBJ1-1; CDR3 length: 12; clone size: -; CDR3 protein: CASSPKWTGAFF; CDR3 DNA: TGTGCCAGCAGCCCCAAATGGACTGGGGCTTTCTTT
V gene: TRBV6-4; D gene: TRBD2; J gene: TRBJ2-1; CDR3 length: 15; clone size: -; CDR3 protein: CASSKAGGPTNEQFF; CDR3 DNA: TGTGCCAGCAGTAAAGCGGGGGGGCCGACGAATGAGCAGTTCTTC
V gene: TRBV19; D gene: TRBD1; J gene: TRBJ1-1; CDR3 length: 14; clone size: -; CDR3 protein: CASRQGQGGTEAFF; CDR3 DNA: TGTGCCAGTAGGCAGGGACAGGGGGGCACTGAAGCTTTCTTT
V gene: TRBV5-6; D gene: TRBD1; J gene: TRBJ1-6; CDR3 length: 17; clone size: -; CDR3 protein: CASSRIRTGASTSPLHF; CDR3 DNA: TGTGCCAGCAGCAGAATAAGGACAGGGGCATCAACCTCACCCCTCCACTTT
V gene: TRBV5-1; D gene: -; J gene: TRBJ2-5; CDR3 length: 12; clone size: -; CDR3 protein: CASSGEEETQYF; CDR3 DNA: TGCGCCAGCAGCGGGGAGGAGGAGACCCAGTACTTC
V gene: TRBV5-6; D gene: TRBD1; J gene: TRBJ2-1; CDR3 length: 17; clone size: -; CDR3 protein: CASSFPNDRVRYNEQFF; CDR3 DNA: TGTGCCAGCAGCTTCCCTAATGACAGGGTTCGGTACAATGAGCAGTTCTTC
V gene: TRBV29-1; D gene: -; J gene: TRBJ2-5; CDR3 length: 13; clone size: -; CDR3 protein: CSVDDRDPKTQYF; CDR3 DNA: TGCAGCGTTGATGACAGAGACCCCAAGACCCAGTACTTC